The 27 T cell receptor beta chains reported below all come from one sample, sequenced in a study of cytomegalovirus exposure and HLA in healthy donors. The repertoire was sequenced with immunoSEQ multiplex PCR; TCRdb's copy has only in-frame clones and lacks some. Counted here are over 150,000 clones, around 88% occurring once; the ten biggest clones make up around 2%. Sequencing input: PBMCs. These receptors were collected from a young woman in good health and CMV-seronegative.

The chain joins TRBV4-3 to TRBJ2-2; D is perhaps TRBD1 (5 bases). The germline gives CDR1 LGHNA, CDR2 YSLEER. V gave up 0 bases and J gave up 0 bases, with 8 bases separating them. There are 16 residues in the CDR3. CDR3 loop: CASSQDRATNTGELFF. The CDR3 coding sequence is TGCGCCAGCAGCCAAGACAGGGCTACGAACACCGGGGAGCTGTTTTTT.

This sequence joins TRBV30 and TRBJ1-1, with a tentative D call TRBD1 (6 bases). Germline assignment: CDR1 GTSNPN and CDR2 SVGIG (reference sequence). V shed 6 bases and J shed 2 bases, with 13 bases lying between them. The length of the CDR3 is 13 residues. CDR3 sequence: CACLGQTNTEAFF. The CDR3 DNA follows: TGTGCCTGTCTTGGACAGACAAACACTGAAGCTTTCTTT.

Points on this clone: Mismatch with germline at one junction end may stem from a read error. The rearrangement joins TRBV6-5 to TRBJ1-2; D may be TRBD1 (5 bases). CDR3 length equals 15 residues. Per the germline V gene, CDR1 is MNHEY and CDR2 is SVGAGI. CDR3 bases: TGTGCCAGCAGTTCCTTACCGGGGGACGGGTCCTTGGGGGCCTTC. Translated: CASSSLPGDGSLGAF.

The J gene is TRBJ2-7, the V gene TRBV4-3; D unclear. CDR1 and CDR2 from the germline V gene are LGHNA and YSLEER. There are 16 residues in the CDR3. Trimming removed 0 bases from V and 1 base from J, with 13 bases in between. DNA of the CDR3: TGCGCCAGCAGCCAAGAGAAATTAGCTAGATCCTACGAGCAGTACTTC. Residues: CASSQEKLARSYEQYF.

CDR3 sequence (DNA): TGTGCCAGTAGTATCTATAGGGGAAGGACTGAAGCTTTCTTT. It translates to CASSIYRGRTEAFF. This rearrangement joins TRBV19 to TRBJ1-1; the D gene is possibly TRBD1 (5 bases). The CDR3 runs 14 residues. The V gene's germline CDR1 is LNHDA and CDR2 SQIVND (reference sequence). V lost 3 bases and J lost 5, with 13 bases in between.

The gene calls are TRBV5-1 and TRBJ2-3; the match to TRBD2 covers 10 bases. The CDR3 totals 14 residues. V was clipped by 4 bases and J by 6 bases; unmatched bases: 5. Germline V gene lookup returns CDR1 SGHRS and CDR2 YFSETQ. The CDR3 DNA sequence: TGCGCCAGCAGCCCCGGGACTAGCGACGATACGCAGTATTTT. Translated: CASSPGTSDDTQYF.

Comments on this clone: Other DNA sequences in this specimen translate into the identical CDR3. The CDR3 spells CASSLRRGYNEQFF. In DNA form, the CDR3 reads TGTGCCAGCAGTTTGAGACGGGGATACAATGAGCAGTTCTTC. The chain has TRBV27 and TRBJ2-1, with a weak D call TRBD2 (5 bases). Germline values: CDR1 MNHEY, CDR2 SMNVEV (reference sequence). V was cut by 3 bases and J by 4 bases, with 10 bases left in between. The CDR3 extends over 14 amino acids.

This clone was seen many times. Additional DNA sequences in this sample encode the identical CDR3. The chain combines TRBV6-4 with TRBJ2-1, with a weak D call TRBD2 (6 bases). The CDR3 is made up of 13 amino acids. Per germline, CDR1 MRHNA and CDR2 SNTAGT. The V gene lost 5 bases and the J gene lost 2 bases, with 7 bases spanning the gap. The CDR3 sequence: CASSPGAYNEQFF. DNA of the CDR3: TGTGCCAGCAGTCCGGGAGCCTACAATGAGCAGTTCTTC.

J is TRBJ1-2 and V is TRBV9; TRBD1 is a possible D gene (6 bases). CDR1 SGDLS and CDR2 YYNGEE come from the germline V gene. The CDR3 runs 17 residues. V was pared by 3 bases and J by 6 bases, with 24 bases between. The CDR3 reads CASSGGAGVTPVDGYTF. The CDR3 DNA is TGTGCCAGCAGCGGAGGGGCAGGGGTAACCCCTGTGGATGGCTACACCTTC.

This sequence joins TRBV4-3 and TRBJ2-2; a possible D gene is TRBD2 (6 bases). Germline V lookup: CDR1 LGHNA, CDR2 YSLEER. The length of the CDR3 is 17 residues. V shed 3 bases and J shed 4 bases, with 18 bases lying between them. DNA for the CDR3: TGCGCCAGCAGCCAGGGCCCTAATGGGGGAGGCACCGGGGAGCTGTTTTTT. This encodes CASSQGPNGGGTGELFF.

V is TRBV5-4 and J is TRBJ2-2; 10 bases align to TRBD2. This CDR3 is 15 amino acids long. CDR1 and CDR2 (germline): SGHNT, YYREEE (reference sequence). With 4 bases clipped from V and 4 bases from J, the junction kept 4 bases outside the gene matches. The CDR3 region is CASSTGLATTGELFF. The CDR3 DNA follows: TGTGCCAGCAGCACGGGACTAGCGACCACCGGGGAGCTGTTTTTT. Full variable domain (outside the CDR3, taken from reference TRBV5-4 and TRBJ2-2): ETGVTQSPTHLIKTRGQQVTLRCSSQSGHNTVSWYQQALGQGPQFIFQYYREEENGRGNFPPRFSGLQFPNYSSELNVNALELDDSALYLCASSTGLATTGELFFGEGSRLTVL.

The chain joins TRBV27 to TRBJ2-7; 12 positions agree with TRBD2. This CDR3 comprises 16 residues. Germline V gene data show CDR1 as MNHEY and CDR2 as SMNVEV (reference sequence). V was pared by 4 bases and J by 3 bases, with 7 bases of the junction left unmatched. The CDR3 sequence is CASSSTSGSPFYEQYF. CDR3 sequence (DNA): TGTGCCAGCAGTTCGACTAGCGGGAGTCCCTTCTACGAGCAGTACTTC.

V is TRBV7-9 and J is TRBJ2-7; TRBD1 aligns across 7 bases. The CDR3 has 18 amino acids. The ends lost 1 base at V and 3 bases at J; junction bases unmatched: 15. Germline CDR1 is SEHNR and CDR2 is FQNEAQ (reference sequence). CDR3 region: CASSLERRGFKVYYEQYF. In DNA form, the CDR3 reads TGTGCCAGCAGCTTAGAGCGCAGGGGGTTTAAGGTTTACTACGAGCAGTACTTC.

This chain uses TRBV7-9 with TRBJ2-7; D is ambiguous. Germline V lookup: CDR1 SEHNR, CDR2 FQNEAQ (reference sequence). V lost 2 bases and J lost 4, with 12 bases in between. The CDR3 is made up of 14 amino acids. This CDR3 reads CASSLPIRSYEQYF. As DNA, the CDR3 is TGTGCCAGCAGCTTACCGATCCGGTCTTACGAGCAGTACTTC.

The CDR3 DNA sequence: TGCAGCGCCGAAACTCTCAGAGGGGGATCTTTGGAGACCCAGTACTTC. Translated, it gives CSAETLRGGSLETQYF. V is TRBV29-1 and J is TRBJ2-5, with D possibly TRBD1 on 6 matching bases. V was pared by 7 bases and J by 5 bases, with 26 bases between. This CDR3 has 16 amino acids. Germline V lookup: CDR1 SQVTM, CDR2 ANQGSEA.

The rearrangement links TRBV5-1 to TRBJ2-1; TRBD2 aligns across 9 bases. Germline CDR1 and CDR2: SGHRS and YFSETQ. The CDR3 has 15 residues. V gave up 0 bases and J gave up 3 bases; unmatched junction bases: 1. DNA for the CDR3: TGCGCCAGCAGCTTGGCAGCGGGGGGCTACAATGAGCAGTTCTTC. Translating gives CASSLAAGGYNEQFF.

V gene TRBV7-2 combines with J gene TRBJ2-1; D remains ambiguous. V was shortened by 5 bases and J by 3 bases, with 14 bases between the two germline ends. The germline V gene has CDR1 SGHTA and CDR2 FQGNSA. The CDR3 runs to 15 residues. The CDR3 sequence: CASSPLTSFYNEQFF. CDR3 DNA sequence: TGTGCCAGCAGCCCGTTAACGAGCTTCTACAATGAGCAGTTCTTC.

The DNA of the CDR3 is TGTGCCAGCAGCTCCTTCAATGAAAAACTGTTTTTT. Translation gives CASSSFNEKLFF. The genes are TRBV5-8 and TRBJ1-4; D unclear. The germline V gene encodes CDR1 SGHTS and CDR2 YDEGEE. CDR3 length equals 12 residues. Trimming cost V 3 bases and J 5 bases, with 5 bases left between them.

The chain couples TRBV30 to TRBJ1-6; 9 nucleotides line up with TRBD1. This CDR3 has 13 amino acids. Germline CDR1 GTSNPN, CDR2 SVGIG (reference sequence). V was clipped by 2 bases and J by 13 bases; unmatched bases: 6. The CDR3 DNA is TGTGCCTGGAGTACAGGGGGCAGGGCGCCCCTCCACTTT. It encodes CAWSTGGRAPLHF.

The chain carries TRBV21-1 and TRBJ1-2; the table gives TRBD1 as D, unverified against the DNA. TRBV21-1 is termed a pseudogene. The CDR3 covers 15 residues. The CDR3 spells CASSSQGPPEKGYTF. CDR3 bases: TGTGCCAGCAGCAGCCAGGGGCCTCCTGAGAAAGGCTACACCTTC.

This chain connects TRBV4-1 to TRBJ2-1, with D perhaps TRBD1 (5 bases). The V gene's germline CDR1 is MGHRA and CDR2 YSYEKL. This CDR3 region has 15 residues. Trimming removed 0 bases from V and 1 base from J, with 7 bases in between. CDR3 nucleotides: TGCGCCAGCAGCCAAGAAACAGGTTCCTACAATGAGCAGTTCTTC. Its protein is CASSQETGSYNEQFF.

The J gene is TRBJ2-7, the V gene TRBV29-1, with TRBD1 as a possible D gene (6 bases). The germline CDR1 and CDR2 sequences are SQVTM and ANQGSEA. The CDR3 length is 13 residues. V shed 0 bases and J shed 5 bases, with 11 bases lying between them. CDR3 in DNA: TGCAGCGTTGAAGATCGGGACACCGACGAGCAGTACTTC. It encodes CSVEDRDTDEQYF.

CDR3 protein: CASRNTGEGSYNEQFF. The CDR3, as DNA: TGTGCCAGCCGGAATACAGGGGAAGGGTCCTACAATGAGCAGTTCTTC. J is TRBJ2-1 and V is TRBV27; 7 nucleotides agree with TRBD1. Germline V gene lookup returns CDR1 MNHEY and CDR2 SMNVEV (reference sequence). The CDR3 contains 16 residues. V was clipped by 8 bases and J by 1 base; unmatched bases: 11.

The J gene is TRBJ2-2, the V gene TRBV12-5, with a possible D match to TRBD2 (6 bases). Germline values: CDR1 LGHNT, CDR2 FRNRAP. V was cut by 7 bases and J by 5 bases, with 11 bases left in between. This CDR3 comprises 13 residues. For the CDR3, the DNA is TGTGCTAGTGCGAAGGGAGGAACCGGGGAGCTGTTTTTT. This translates into CASAKGGTGELFF. The full variable domain, rest sourced from reference TRBV12-5 and TRBJ2-2, is DARVTQTPRHKVTEMGQEVTMRCQPILGHNTVFWYRQTMMQGLELLAYFRNRAPLDDSGMPKDRFSAEMPDATLATLKIQPSEPRDSAVYFCASAKGGTGELFFGEGSRLTVL.

The chain recombines TRBV5-1 with TRBJ2-5; 11 nucleotides align to TRBD2. This CDR3 spans 17 amino acids. V gave up 2 bases and J gave up 5 bases; unmatched junction bases: 11. Germline values: CDR1 SGHRS, CDR2 YFSETQ. CDR3 bases: TGCGCCAGCAGCTTATTTGGGACTAGCGGTTTCGGGGAGACCCAGTACTTC. Protein sequence: CASSLFGTSGFGETQYF.

The rearrangement joins TRBV2 to TRBJ1-6; 8 positions match TRBD1. The ends lost 6 bases at V and 7 bases at J; junction bases unmatched: 5. CDR3 length: 14 residues. Germline-derived CDR1 and CDR2 are SNHLY and FYNNEI. In nucleotides, the CDR3 is TGTGCCAGCAGCTGGACAGGGTCCAATTCACCCCTCCACTTT. This sequence encodes CASSWTGSNSPLHF.

This chain connects TRBV6-1 to TRBJ2-1, with TRBD1 as a possible D gene (6 bases). The CDR3 is 15 residues long. Germline CDR1 MNHNS, CDR2 SASEGT. Trimming cost V 6 bases and J 4 bases, with 16 bases left between them. The DNA of the CDR3 is TGTGCCAGCAGCAAACAGGGTGGGTCGTACAATGAGCAGTTCTTC. This sequence encodes CASSKQGGSYNEQFF.